Reported below is one TCR beta chain. Antigen: not known. This entry comes from a study of T cell responses to AZD1222 COVID-19 vaccine. Study observations and caveats: Every sample of the repertoires postdated the peak T cell response. Spike as a whole was targeted by vaccine-associated CD4 TCRs, dominant at 160-218 and 743-854. A mostly white British donor set with more females was recruited, and clonal diversity was possibly underestimated.

The assay was immunoSEQ multiplex PCR, and TCRdb's table has in-frame clones only and misses some. The data hold some 55,000 clones, with more than 80% observed a single time. This clonotype was sampled from an adult in good health. The source was peripheral blood, collected on day 0 of AZD1222 vaccination.

The CDR3 coding sequence is TGTGCCAGCAGCTTGTGGCCGGCTTCTGGAAACACCATATATTTT. Its translation is CASSLWPASGNTIYF. This chain connects TRBV5-5 to TRBJ1-3, with D unclear. The CDR3 loop spans 15 amino acids. The V gene lost 1 base and the J gene lost 1 base, with 9 bases spanning the gap. The germline V gene has CDR1 SGHKS and CDR2 YYEKEE (reference sequence).